These 2 T cell receptor beta chains were sequenced from one sample in a study of cytotoxic CD8 clonotypes in ibrutinib-treated CLL. Assay used: immunoSEQ multiplex PCR; TCRdb lists only in-frame clones, some missing. The sample lists about 200,000 clones; approximately 72% were seen once. Sequences were derived from PBMCs, sampled after 24 months of ibrutinib treatment. The receptors come from a human donor with chronic lymphocytic leukemia.

The chain recombines TRBV11-3 with TRBJ2-7, with TRBD2 as a possible D gene (5 bases). Germline CDR1 SGHNT, CDR2 YENEEA. Trimming shortened V by 0 bases and J by 6 bases, and 9 bases separated the two germline ends. The CDR3 length is 13 residues. CDR3 loop: CASSLEGVSEQYF. CDR3 coding DNA: TGTGCCAGCAGCTTAGAGGGAGTGAGCGAGCAGTACTTC.

The rearrangement uses TRBV27 and TRBJ1-5; weak D call: TRBD1 (6 bases). Trimming removed 5 bases from V and 8 bases from J, with 28 bases in between. This CDR3 has 18 amino acids. CDR1 MNHEY and CDR2 SMNVEV come from the germline V gene (reference sequence). Written as DNA, the CDR3 is TGTGCCAGCAGTCCCCGTGTTAGATGGTCGGGGGCTTTAGAGCCCCAGCATTTT. Amino acid sequence: CASSPRVRWSGALEPQHF.